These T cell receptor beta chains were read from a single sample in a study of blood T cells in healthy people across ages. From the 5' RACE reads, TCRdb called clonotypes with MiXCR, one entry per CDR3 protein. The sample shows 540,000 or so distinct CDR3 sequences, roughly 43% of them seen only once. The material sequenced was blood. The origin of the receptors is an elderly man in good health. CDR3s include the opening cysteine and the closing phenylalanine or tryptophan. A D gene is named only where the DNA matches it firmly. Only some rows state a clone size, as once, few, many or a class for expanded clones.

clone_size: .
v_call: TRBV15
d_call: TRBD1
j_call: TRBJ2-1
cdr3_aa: CATSRHPGQGLDEQFF
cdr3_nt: TGTGCCACCAGCAGACACCCGGGACAGGGTTTAGATGAGCAGTTCTTC

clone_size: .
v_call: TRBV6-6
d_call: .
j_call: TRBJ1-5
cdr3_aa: CASEGTEGNQPQHF
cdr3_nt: TGTGCCAGTGAAGGCACGGAAGGCAATCAGCCCCAGCATTTT

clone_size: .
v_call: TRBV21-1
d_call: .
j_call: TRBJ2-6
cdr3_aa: CASSPQRNVLTF
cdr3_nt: TGTGCCAGCAGCCCCCAAAGGAACGTCCTGACTTTC

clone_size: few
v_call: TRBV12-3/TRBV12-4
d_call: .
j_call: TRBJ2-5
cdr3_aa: CASSLNQGMETQYF
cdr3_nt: TGTGCCAGCAGTTTGAACCAGGGGATGGAGACCCAGTACTTC

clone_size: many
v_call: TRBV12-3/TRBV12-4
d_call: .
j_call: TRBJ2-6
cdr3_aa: CASSLRPAGANVLTF
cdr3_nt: TGTGCCAGCAGTCTTCGCCCGGCCGGGGCCAACGTCCTGACTTTC

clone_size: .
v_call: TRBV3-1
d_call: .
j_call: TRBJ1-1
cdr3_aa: CASSQDYQNTEAFF
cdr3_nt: TGTGCCAGCAGCCAAGATTATCAAAACACTGAAGCTTTCTTT

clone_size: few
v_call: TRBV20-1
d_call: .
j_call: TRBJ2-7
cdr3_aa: CSGRGPTYEQYF
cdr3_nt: TGCAGTGGTCGGGGCCCAACCTACGAGCAGTACTTC

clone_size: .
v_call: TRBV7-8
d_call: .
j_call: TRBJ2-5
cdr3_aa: CASMGGRVRLARSKTQYF
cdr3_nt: TGTGCCAGCATGGGGGGGCGAGTGCGTCTAGCCCGTTCAAAGACCCAGTACTTC

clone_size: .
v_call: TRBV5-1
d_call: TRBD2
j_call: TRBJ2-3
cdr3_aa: CASSLELAGVGDTQYF
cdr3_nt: TGCGCCAGCAGCTTGGAACTAGCGGGAGTGGGAGATACGCAGTATTTT

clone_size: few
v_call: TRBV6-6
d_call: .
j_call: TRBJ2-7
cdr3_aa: CASRAQAYEQYF
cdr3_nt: TGTGCCAGCCGGGCACAGGCCTACGAGCAGTACTTC

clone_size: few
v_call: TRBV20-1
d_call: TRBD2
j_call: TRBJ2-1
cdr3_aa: CSAYLQRGNNEQFF
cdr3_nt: TGCAGTGCCTATCTACAGCGGGGAAACAATGAGCAGTTCTTC

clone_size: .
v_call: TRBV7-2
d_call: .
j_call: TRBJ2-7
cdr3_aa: CASSAGTLAYEQYF
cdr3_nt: TGTGCCAGCAGCGCAGGGACTCTGGCCTACGAGCAGTACTTC

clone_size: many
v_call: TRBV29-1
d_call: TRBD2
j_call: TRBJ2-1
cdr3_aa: CSVAGTSGKSSYNEQFF
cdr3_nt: TGCAGCGTCGCCGGGACTAGCGGGAAAAGCTCCTACAATGAGCAGTTCTTC

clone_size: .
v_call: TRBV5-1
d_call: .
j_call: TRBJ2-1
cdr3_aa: CASSLVSDNEQFF
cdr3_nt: TGCGCCAGCAGCTTGGTGTCAGACAATGAGCAGTTCTTC

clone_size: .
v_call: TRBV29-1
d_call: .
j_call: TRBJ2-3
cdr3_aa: CSVARDLTDTQYF
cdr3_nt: TGCAGCGTTGCTCGGGACCTCACAGATACGCAGTATTTT

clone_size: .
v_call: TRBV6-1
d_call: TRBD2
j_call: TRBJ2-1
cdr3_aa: CASSEVGRGEQFF
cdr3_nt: TGTGCCAGCAGTGAAGTCGGGAGGGGTGAGCAGTTCTTC

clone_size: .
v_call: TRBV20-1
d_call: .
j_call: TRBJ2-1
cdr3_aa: CSAREPSGDLEGETQFF
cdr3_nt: TGCAGTGCTAGAGAACCCTCGGGGGACCTAGAAGGAGAGACCCAGTTCTTC

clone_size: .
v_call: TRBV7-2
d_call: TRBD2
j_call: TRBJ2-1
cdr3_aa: CASSLGGTSGTTNEQFF
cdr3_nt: TGTGCCAGCAGCTTAGGGGGGACTAGCGGGACTACCAATGAGCAGTTCTTC

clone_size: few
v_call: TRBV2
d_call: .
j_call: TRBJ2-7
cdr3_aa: CASSPIAYEQYF
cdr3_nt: TGTGCCAGCAGTCCCATCGCCTACGAGCAGTACTTC

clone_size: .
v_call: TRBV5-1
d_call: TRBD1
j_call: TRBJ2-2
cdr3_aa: CASSFGTGTNTGELFF
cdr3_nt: TGCGCCAGCAGCTTCGGGACAGGGACGAACACCGGGGAGCTGTTTTTT

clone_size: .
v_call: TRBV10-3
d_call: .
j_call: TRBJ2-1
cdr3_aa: CATDSGAGGDNEQFF
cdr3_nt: TGTGCCACCGACAGTGGGGCAGGTGGGGACAATGAGCAGTTCTTC

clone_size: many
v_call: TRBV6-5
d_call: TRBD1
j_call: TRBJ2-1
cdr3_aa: CASSPNPDRGSNEQFF
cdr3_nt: TGTGCCAGCAGTCCTAATCCGGACAGGGGTTCAAATGAGCAGTTCTTC

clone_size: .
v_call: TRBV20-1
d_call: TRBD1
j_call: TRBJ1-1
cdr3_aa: CSALPGTANTEAFF
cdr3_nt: TGCAGTGCGCTCCCCGGGACAGCGAACACTGAAGCTTTCTTT

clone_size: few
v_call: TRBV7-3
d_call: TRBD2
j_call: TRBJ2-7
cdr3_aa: CASSLTGGGEQYF
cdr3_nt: TGTGCCAGCAGCTTAACCGGCGGGGGCGAGCAGTACTTC

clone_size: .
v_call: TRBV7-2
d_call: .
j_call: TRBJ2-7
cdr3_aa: CASSPRFGGRTHGYEQYF
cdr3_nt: TGTGCCAGCAGCCCCCGTTTCGGGGGCCGGACCCACGGCTACGAGCAGTACTTC

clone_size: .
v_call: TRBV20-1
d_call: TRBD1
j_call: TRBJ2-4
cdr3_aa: CSANHRGRTAKNIQYF
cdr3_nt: TGCAGTGCTAACCACAGGGGCCGCACGGCCAAAAACATTCAGTACTTC

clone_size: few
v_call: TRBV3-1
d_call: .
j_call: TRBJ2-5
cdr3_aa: CASSHTPRQIQETQYF
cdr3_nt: TGTGCCAGCAGCCACACCCCCCGACAAATCCAAGAGACCCAGTACTTC

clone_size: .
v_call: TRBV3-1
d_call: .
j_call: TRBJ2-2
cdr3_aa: CASSQKGGGATGELFF
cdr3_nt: TGTGCCAGCAGCCAAAAAGGGGGAGGGGCCACCGGGGAGCTGTTTTTT

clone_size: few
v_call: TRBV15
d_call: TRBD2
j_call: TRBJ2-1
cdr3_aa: CATKTGGSYNEQFF
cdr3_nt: TGTGCCACCAAAACCGGGGGGTCGTACAATGAGCAGTTCTTC

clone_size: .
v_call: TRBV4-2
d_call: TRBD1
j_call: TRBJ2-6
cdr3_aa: CASSRPGQDLGGANVLTF
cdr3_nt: TGTGCCAGCAGCCGACCGGGACAGGACCTCGGCGGGGCCAACGTCCTGACTTTC

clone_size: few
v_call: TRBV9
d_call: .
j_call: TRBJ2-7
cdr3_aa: CASSVEDSLYEQYF
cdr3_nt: TGTGCCAGCAGCGTAGAGGACAGTCTCTACGAGCAGTACTTC

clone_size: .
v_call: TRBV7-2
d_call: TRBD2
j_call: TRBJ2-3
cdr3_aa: CASSSSGARADTQYF
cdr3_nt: TGTGCCAGCAGCTCTAGCGGGGCCCGGGCGGATACGCAGTATTTT

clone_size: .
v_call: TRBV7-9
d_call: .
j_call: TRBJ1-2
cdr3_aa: CASSLGQNYDYTF
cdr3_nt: TGTGCCAGCAGCTTAGGGCAGAACTATGACTACACCTTC

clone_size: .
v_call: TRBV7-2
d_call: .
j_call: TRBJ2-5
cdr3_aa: CASSLVIGGQPRETQYF
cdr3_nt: TGTGCCAGCAGCTTAGTTATTGGGGGCCAGCCCCGGGAGACCCAGTACTTC

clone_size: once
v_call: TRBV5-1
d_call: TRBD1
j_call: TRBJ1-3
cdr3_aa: CASSLDRGDGDTIYF
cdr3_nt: TGCGCCAGCAGCTTGGACAGGGGCGATGGAGACACCATATATTTT

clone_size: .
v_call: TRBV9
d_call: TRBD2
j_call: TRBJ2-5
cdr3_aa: CASSVEPSGTQETQYF
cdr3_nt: TGTGCCAGCAGCGTAGAGCCTAGCGGTACACAAGAGACCCAGTACTTC

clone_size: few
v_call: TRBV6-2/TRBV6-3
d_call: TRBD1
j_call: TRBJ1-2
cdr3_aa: CASSPRDRLLNDGYTF
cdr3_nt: TGTGCCAGCAGCCCCCGGGACAGGCTCTTAAATGATGGCTACACCTTC

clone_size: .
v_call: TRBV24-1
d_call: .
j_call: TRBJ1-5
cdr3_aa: CATRGGAPGPQHF
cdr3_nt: TGTGCCACCAGGGGTGGGGCCCCGGGGCCCCAGCATTTT

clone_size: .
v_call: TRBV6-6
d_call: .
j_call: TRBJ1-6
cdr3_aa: CASSHQPGRNSPLHF
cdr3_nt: TGTGCCAGCAGCCACCAGCCGGGCCGTAATTCACCCCTCCACTTT

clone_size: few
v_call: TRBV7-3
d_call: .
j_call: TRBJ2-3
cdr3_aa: CASSLRAQGGTDTQYF
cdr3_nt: TGTGCCAGCAGCTTAAGAGCTCAGGGCGGGACAGATACGCAGTATTTT

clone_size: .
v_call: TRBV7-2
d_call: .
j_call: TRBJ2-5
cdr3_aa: CASSLVAGMETQYF
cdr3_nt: TGTGCCAGCAGCTTAGTTGCAGGGATGGAGACCCAGTACTTC